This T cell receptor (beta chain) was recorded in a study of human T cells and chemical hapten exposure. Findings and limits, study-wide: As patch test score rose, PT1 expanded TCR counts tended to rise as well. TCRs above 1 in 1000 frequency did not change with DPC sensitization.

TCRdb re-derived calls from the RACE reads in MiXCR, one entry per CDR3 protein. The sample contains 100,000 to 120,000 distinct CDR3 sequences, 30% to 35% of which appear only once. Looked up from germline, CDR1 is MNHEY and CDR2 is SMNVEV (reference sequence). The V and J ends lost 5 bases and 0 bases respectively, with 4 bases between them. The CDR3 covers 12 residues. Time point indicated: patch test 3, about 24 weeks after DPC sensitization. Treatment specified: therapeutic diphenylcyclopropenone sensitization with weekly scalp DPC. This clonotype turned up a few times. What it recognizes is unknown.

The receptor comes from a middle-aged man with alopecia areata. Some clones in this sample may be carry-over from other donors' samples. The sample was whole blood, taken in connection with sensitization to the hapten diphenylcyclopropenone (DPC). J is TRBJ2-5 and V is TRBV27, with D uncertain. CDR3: CASSHDQETQYF. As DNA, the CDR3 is TGTGCCAGCAGTCACGACCAAGAGACCCAGTACTTC.